This T cell receptor beta chain appears in the sequencing data of a study of blood T cell repertoires in COVID-19. Study members were between about 18 and 95 years old and lived in some 22 US regions. Grouping used clinical history reported by participants in a survey and questionnaire. This CDR3 is 14 amino acids long. In the original workflow: Estimation of nucleated cell counts relied on the amplification of reference gene primers. This table comes from immunoSEQ multiplex PCR, and its TCRdb copy is limited to in-frame clones, with some not included. That table is the source of V, J and clone size, and D and trimming were worked out from the DNA. The sample holds about 210,000 clones, about 91% seen once.

The sequencing sample was made of PBMCs or T cells enriched from blood (not recorded which). The receptor comes from a woman aged 40 to 49 with acute COVID-19. The chain couples TRBV21-1 to TRBJ1-5; the table's D call, TRBD1, has no DNA check behind it. TRBV21-1 is annotated as a pseudogene. The CDR3 sequence: CASSKKQGRQPQHF. The DNA of the CDR3 is TGTGCCAGCAGCAAGAAACAGGGGCGGCAGCCCCAGCATTTT.